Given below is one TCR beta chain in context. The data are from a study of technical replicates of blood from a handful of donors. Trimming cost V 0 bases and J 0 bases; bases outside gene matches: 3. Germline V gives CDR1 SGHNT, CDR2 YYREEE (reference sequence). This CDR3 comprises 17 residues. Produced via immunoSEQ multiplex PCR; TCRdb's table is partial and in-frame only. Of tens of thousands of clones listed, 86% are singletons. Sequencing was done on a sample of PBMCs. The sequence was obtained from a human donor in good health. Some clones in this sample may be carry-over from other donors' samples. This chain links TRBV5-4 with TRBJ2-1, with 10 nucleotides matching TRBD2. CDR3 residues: CASSLAAGGSSYNEQFF. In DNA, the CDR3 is TGTGCCAGCAGCTTGGCAGCGGGAGGGAGCTCCTACAATGAGCAGTTCTTC.